This T cell receptor (beta chain) emerged from a study of identical twins. Study-wide results and caveats: Weaker excess sharing between twins was seen in beta out-of-frame sequences.

In the case of this clonotype: Its antigen is not known.

TCRdb processed the 5' RACE reads anew with MiXCR; each CDR3 protein has one entry. This table has roughly 480,000 distinct CDR3 sequences, less than 25% appearing once. The V gene lost 2 bases and the J gene lost 4 bases, with 9 bases spanning the gap. The CDR3 spans 14 residues. CDR1 is LGHDT, CDR2 YNNKEL, per germline (reference sequence). The sample was also linked to a second study, of T cells expressing NK-cell markers. That work contributes: Several donors likewise had their CD3+CD56-NKG2C+ fraction led by these clonotypes.

The sample was CD4+ T cells sorted from blood. The V gene is TRBV3-1, the J gene TRBJ1-3; D is ambiguous. The origin of this receptor is a woman between 18 and 30 years old in good health. The CDR3 spells CASSQPGFGNTIYF. CDR3 nucleotides: TGTGCCAGCAGCCAACCGGGGTTCGGAAACACCATATATTTT.